Below, 9 T cell receptor beta chains from the same sample are listed, as sequenced in a study of control samples from healthy donors and cancer patients. Data came from immunoSEQ multiplex PCR; TCRdb stores just in-frame clones and leaves some out. This sample has about 160,000 clones, with about 90% found just once. Sequenced input: blood. These receptors all stem from a woman aged 25 to 39 in good health.

The chain recombines TRBV6-1 with TRBJ2-7; 7 bases fit TRBD1. V dropped 5 bases and J dropped 0; count of bases not matched to a gene: 4. CDR3 size: 14 residues. Germline values: CDR1 MNHNS, CDR2 SASEGT. CDR3 sequence: CASSSTGSSYEQYF. CDR3 coding DNA: TGTGCCAGCAGTTCGACAGGGAGCTCCTACGAGCAGTACTTC.

The chain recombines TRBV10-3 with TRBJ2-1; TRBD2 agrees at 7 bases. This CDR3 is 15 amino acids long. Germline V lookup: CDR1 ENHRY, CDR2 SYGVKD. After removal of 10 bases from V and 5 bases from J, the junction contained 14 bases not matched to a gene. The CDR3 spells CATSGFLAEDNEQFF. The CDR3 DNA reads as TGTGCCACCTCCGGTTTCCTAGCGGAGGACAATGAGCAGTTCTTC.

CDR3 bases: TGTGCCAGCAGCTTCCGGGACTCAAAGGAAGACTCTGGAAACACCATATATTTT. This codes for CASSFRDSKEDSGNTIYF. The chain combines TRBV7-9 with TRBJ1-3; the D gene is possibly TRBD1 (5 bases). Germline CDR1 is SEHNR and CDR2 is FQNEAQ (reference sequence). CDR3 length equals 18 residues. The V end was cut by 3 bases, the J end by 0 bases, with 18 bases between.

The CDR3 region has the DNA TGTGCCAGCAGCTTGGGATGGGGACGCACAGATACGCAGTATTTT. Residues: CASSLGWGRTDTQYF. The rearrangement joins TRBV5-5 to TRBJ2-3; D is tentatively TRBD1 or TRBD2 (5 bases each). The CDR3 is made up of 15 amino acids. V lost 0 bases and J lost 1, with 9 bases in between. Germline loops: CDR1 SGHKS, CDR2 YYEKEE (reference sequence).

The chain uses TRBV9 and TRBJ1-5, with D perhaps matching TRBD1 (6 bases). The germline CDR1 and CDR2 sequences are SGDLS and YYNGEE. The CDR3 is made up of 15 amino acids. Trimming cost V 0 bases and J 0 bases, with 7 bases left between them. CDR3 sequence: CASSVGDTSNQPQHF. The CDR3 nucleotides read TGTGCCAGCAGCGTAGGGGACACTAGCAATCAGCCCCAGCATTTT.

The chain combines TRBV11-1 with TRBJ2-7; D remains unclear. The CDR3 sequence is 13 residues long. Per the germline V gene, CDR1 is SGHAT and CDR2 is FQDESV (reference sequence). With 3 bases removed from V and 5 bases from J, the gap between germline ends came to 11 bases. CDR3 coding DNA: TGTGCCAGCAGCTTCGTTCGTGGGAACGAGCAGTACTTC. Translation: CASSFVRGNEQYF.

The chain uses TRBV9 and TRBJ1-6; TRBD1 might be the D (5 bases). This CDR3 has 14 amino acids. With 9 bases removed from V and 5 bases from J, the gap between germline ends came to 15 bases. The V gene's germline CDR1 is SGDLS and CDR2 YYNGEE. The CDR3 region has the DNA TGTGCCAACCCTTCCGGGACGGATAATTCACCCCTCCACTTT. Translated, it gives CANPSGTDNSPLHF.

The V and J genes are TRBV19 and TRBJ1-6; D unresolved. In germline, CDR1 is LNHDA, CDR2 SQIVND (reference sequence). V was clipped by 5 bases and J by 4 bases, with 9 bases between them. This CDR3 region has 14 residues. CDR3 DNA: TGTGCCAGTAGTGGTGGATCATATAATTCACCCCTCCACTTT. It is translated as CASSGGSYNSPLHF.

The chain joins TRBV19 to TRBJ2-7, with D perhaps being TRBD1 or TRBD2 (5 bases each). The V gene lost 3 bases and the J gene lost 4 bases, with 16 bases spanning the gap. Germline lookup yields CDR1 LNHDA and CDR2 SQIVND (reference sequence). The CDR3 is 15 residues long. The CDR3 sequence is CASSMTGTQLYEQYF. For the CDR3, the DNA is TGTGCCAGTAGTATGACCGGGACCCAACTATACGAGCAGTACTTC.